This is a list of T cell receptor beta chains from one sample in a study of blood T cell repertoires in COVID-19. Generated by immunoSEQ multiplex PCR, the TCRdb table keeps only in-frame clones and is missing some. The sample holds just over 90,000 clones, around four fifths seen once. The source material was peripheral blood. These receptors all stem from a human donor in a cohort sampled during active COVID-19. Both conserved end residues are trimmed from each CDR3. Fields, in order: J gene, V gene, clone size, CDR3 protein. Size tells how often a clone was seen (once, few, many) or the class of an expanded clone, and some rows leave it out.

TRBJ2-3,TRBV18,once,ASSPLGGPPDTQY
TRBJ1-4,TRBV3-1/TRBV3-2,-,ASSLQGHNEKLF
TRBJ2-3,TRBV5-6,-,ASSLARRADTQY
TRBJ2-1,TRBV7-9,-,ASSAQGYEQF
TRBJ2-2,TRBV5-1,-,ATETVPLGTGELF
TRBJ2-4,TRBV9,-,ASSVGVIASGKNIQY
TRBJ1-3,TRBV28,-,ASSHGGGASGNTIY
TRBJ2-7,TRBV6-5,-,ASGIGTGPEQY
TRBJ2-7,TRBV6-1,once,ASSDSGTGSYEQY
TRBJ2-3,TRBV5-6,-,ASSRSRGFLTDTQY
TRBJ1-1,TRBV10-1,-,ASRDDPGQGTEAF
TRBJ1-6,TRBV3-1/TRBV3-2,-,ASSQVRGGVRSPLH
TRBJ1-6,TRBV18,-,ASSPTGQGGDRRSPLH
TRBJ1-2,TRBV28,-,ASSPPGTVSYGYT